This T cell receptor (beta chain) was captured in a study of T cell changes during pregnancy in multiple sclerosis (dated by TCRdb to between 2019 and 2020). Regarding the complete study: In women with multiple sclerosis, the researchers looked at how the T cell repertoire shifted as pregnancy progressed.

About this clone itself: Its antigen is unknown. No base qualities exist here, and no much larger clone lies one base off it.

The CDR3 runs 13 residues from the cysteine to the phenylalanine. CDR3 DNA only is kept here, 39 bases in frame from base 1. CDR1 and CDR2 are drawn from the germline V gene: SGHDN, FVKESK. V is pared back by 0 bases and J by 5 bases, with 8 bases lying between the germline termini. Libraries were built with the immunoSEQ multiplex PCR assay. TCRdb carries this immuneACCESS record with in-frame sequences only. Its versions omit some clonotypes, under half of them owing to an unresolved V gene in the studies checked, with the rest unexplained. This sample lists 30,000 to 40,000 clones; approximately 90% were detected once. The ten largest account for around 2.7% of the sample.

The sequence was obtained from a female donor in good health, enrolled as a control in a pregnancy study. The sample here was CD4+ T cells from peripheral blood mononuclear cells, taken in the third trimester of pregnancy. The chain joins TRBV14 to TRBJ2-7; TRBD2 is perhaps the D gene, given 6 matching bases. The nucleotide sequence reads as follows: TGTGCCAGCAGCCAAGATCGCGGGAACGAGCAGTACTTC. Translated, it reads CASSQDRGNEQYF.